The 11 T cell receptor beta chains given below trace back to one sample, sequenced in a study of T cells in localized non-small cell lung cancer. Only in-frame clones appear in the TCRdb table, and some are missing; sequencing was by immunoSEQ multiplex PCR. The sample gives about 2,000 clones, approximately 24% of which show up once; 13% to 15% is in the top ten. This specimen was normal lung tissue next to the tumor, taken before any cancer treatment. All receptors come from a male donor aged 60 or older with stage I lung adenocarcinoma.

This clone is termed large. The chain employs TRBV28 and TRBJ2-6; perhaps TRBD1 as D (5 bases). The CDR3 runs to 16 residues. The germline V gene has CDR1 MDHEN and CDR2 SYDVKM. Trimming stripped 4 bases from V and 0 bases from J, with 10 bases between. The CDR3 sequence: CASSSADSSGANVLTF. CDR3 nucleotide sequence: TGTGCCAGCAGTTCCGCTGACAGCTCTGGGGCCAACGTCCTGACTTTC.

The gene calls are TRBV5-1 and TRBJ2-2; D could derive from TRBD1 or TRBD2 (5 bases each). V lost 4 bases and J lost 3, with 22 bases in between. This CDR3 has 18 amino acids. Germline assignment: CDR1 SGHRS and CDR2 YFSETQ. The CDR3 bases are TGCGCCAGCAGCCTCACCGCCCCAGGGAGAGGGGACACCGGGGAGCTGTTTTTT. Residues: CASSLTAPGRGDTGELFF.

The V gene is TRBV23-1, the J gene TRBJ2-5, with D maybe TRBD1 (6 bases). TRBV23-1 is known as an ORF, though its function is uncertain. With 3 bases removed from V and 7 bases from J, the gap between germline ends came to 15 bases. There are 14 residues in the CDR3. CDR3 coding DNA: TGCGCCAGCAGTCAGTCTAAACAGGGAAGGACCCAGTACTTC. Translation gives CASSQSKQGRTQYF.

V is TRBV19 and J is TRBJ2-7; the match to TRBD1 covers 7 bases. The CDR3 loop spans 13 amino acids. CDR1 and CDR2 (germline): LNHDA, SQIVND (reference sequence). V lost 4 bases to trimming and J lost 2 bases; unmatched junction nucleotides: 2. CDR3 coding DNA: TGTGCCAGTAGTAGAGGGGGCCCCTACGAGCAGTACTTC. It encodes CASSRGGPYEQYF.

The rearrangement uses TRBV11-3 and TRBJ2-5; tentatively, D is TRBD2 (5 bases). Trimming cost V 4 bases and J 0 bases, with 21 bases left between them. In germline, CDR1 is SGHNT, CDR2 YENEEA. The CDR3 is 18 amino acids. The CDR3 is CASSSLLSGRMNQETQYF. CDR3 sequence (DNA): TGTGCCAGCAGCTCACTGCTAAGCGGTCGCATGAACCAAGAGACCCAGTACTTC.

There are a few counts of this clone. This chain joins TRBV12-2 and TRBJ1-2; TRBD1 was called by the table and not checked on the DNA. TRBV12-2 corresponds to a pseudogene. The CDR3 has 15 amino acids. The chain's CDR3 is CATTPRDRGYYGYTF. The CDR3 DNA sequence: TGTGCCACCACGCCGAGGGACAGGGGCTACTATGGCTACACCTTC.

Comments on this clone: The junction differs from germline at one of its ends, possibly a read error. The chain is built from TRBV7-4 and TRBJ2-1; TRBD2 aligns across 9 bases. The CDR3 sequence is 13 residues long. CDR1 is SGHVT and CDR2 is SQSDAQ in the germline V gene. The CDR3: CASSLTGLAGKIF. As DNA, the CDR3 is TGTGCCAGCAGCTTAACGGGACTAGCCGGGAAAATCTTC. The full variable domain, rest sourced from reference TRBV7-4 and TRBJ2-1, is GAGVSQSPRYKVAKRGRDVALRCDSISGHVTLYWYRQTLGQGSEVLTYSQSDAQRDKSGRPSGRFSAERPERSVSTLKIQRTEQGDSAVYLCASSLTGLAGKIFGPGTRLTVL.

The chain uses TRBV6-8 and TRBJ2-3; possible D gene TRBD1, 5 bases. With 7 bases removed from V and 2 bases from J, the gap between germline ends came to 13 bases. The CDR3 runs to 14 residues. Looked up from germline, CDR1 is MNHGY and CDR2 is SAAAGT. The CDR3 sequence is CASTVTVPTDTQYF. The CDR3 DNA sequence: TGTGCCAGCACCGTGACAGTCCCCACAGATACGCAGTATTTT.

CDR3 sequence: CASGRQGATTEAFF. CDR3 in DNA: TGTGCTAGCGGTCGACAGGGGGCGACCACTGAAGCTTTCTTT. The V and J genes are TRBV12-5 and TRBJ1-1; 10 bases fit TRBD1. Germline V gene sequence: CDR1 LGHNT, CDR2 FRNRAP. The CDR3 is 14 residues long. The V gene end was trimmed by 9 bases and the J gene end by 4 bases; junction bases not matched to a gene: 8.

This clone ranks as medium-sized. The CDR3 sequence: CASSTEGGLNTEAFF. The CDR3 nucleotides read TGTGCCAGCAGCACCGAGGGGGGTTTGAACACTGAAGCTTTCTTT. The genes are TRBV11-3 and TRBJ1-1, with a weak D call TRBD1 (6 bases). The CDR3 has 15 amino acids. V shed 5 bases and J shed 0 bases, with 13 bases lying between them. The germline V gene has CDR1 SGHNT and CDR2 YENEEA.

The chain uses TRBV6-7 and TRBJ1-2, with D hard to call. TRBV6-7 is annotated as an ORF whose role is uncertain. This CDR3 has 11 residues. V lost 8 bases and J lost 4, with 8 bases in between. This CDR3 is CASSSPYGYTF. In nucleotides, the CDR3 is TGTGCCAGCTCATCCCCCTATGGCTACACCTTC.